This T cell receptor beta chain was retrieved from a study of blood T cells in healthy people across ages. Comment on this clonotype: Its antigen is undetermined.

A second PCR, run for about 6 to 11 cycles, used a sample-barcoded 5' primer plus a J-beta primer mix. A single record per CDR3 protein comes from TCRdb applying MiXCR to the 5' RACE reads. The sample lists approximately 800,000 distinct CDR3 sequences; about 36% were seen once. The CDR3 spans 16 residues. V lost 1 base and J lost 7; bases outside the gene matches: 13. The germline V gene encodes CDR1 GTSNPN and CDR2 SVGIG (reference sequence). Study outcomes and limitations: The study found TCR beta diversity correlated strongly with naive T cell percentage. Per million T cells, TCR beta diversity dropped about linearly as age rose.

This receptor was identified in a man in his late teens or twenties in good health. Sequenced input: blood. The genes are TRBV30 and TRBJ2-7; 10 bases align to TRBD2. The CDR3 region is CAWSGRAGGPGNEQYF. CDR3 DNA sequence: TGTGCCTGGAGTGGGAGAGCGGGGGGGCCCGGTAATGAGCAGTACTTC. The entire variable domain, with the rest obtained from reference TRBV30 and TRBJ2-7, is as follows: SQTIHQWPATLVQPVGSPLSLECTVEGTSNPNLYWYRQAAGRGLQLLFYSVGIGQISSEVPQNLSASRPQDRQFILSSKKLLLSDSGFYLCAWSGRAGGPGNEQYFGPGTRLTVT.